This T cell receptor beta chain is drawn from a study of cytomegalovirus exposure and HLA in healthy donors. Study results and caveats: It was reported in a later analysis that an Asian-associated ancestry cluster showed fewer N-insertions than the approximately 690-donor mean. There were a few CMV-associated chains whose specificity for CMV antigens was confirmed in vitro.

Germline V gene sequence: CDR1 MRHNA, CDR2 SNTAGT. The CDR3 totals 15 residues. Trimming left V 0 bases short and J 4 bases short, with 12 bases between. Everyone who donated was a healthy bone marrow donor. Ten or more counts support this clone. Its antigen is not identified. PCR involved 60 Vbeta and 13 Jbeta primers. The method was immunoSEQ multiplex PCR; TCRdb's version includes in-frame clones alone and lacks a portion of them. The sample consists of fewer than 110,000 clones, over 75% of them appearing once. The sequenced material came from PBMCs. This clonotype was obtained from a man in his thirties or forties in good health and CMV-seronegative. The rearrangement uses TRBV6-4 and TRBJ1-1; D is unresolved. The CDR3 nucleotides read TGTGCCAGCAGTGACTCTGGAGGGTCGAGCACTGAAGCTTTCTTT. Protein sequence: CASSDSGGSSTEAFF.